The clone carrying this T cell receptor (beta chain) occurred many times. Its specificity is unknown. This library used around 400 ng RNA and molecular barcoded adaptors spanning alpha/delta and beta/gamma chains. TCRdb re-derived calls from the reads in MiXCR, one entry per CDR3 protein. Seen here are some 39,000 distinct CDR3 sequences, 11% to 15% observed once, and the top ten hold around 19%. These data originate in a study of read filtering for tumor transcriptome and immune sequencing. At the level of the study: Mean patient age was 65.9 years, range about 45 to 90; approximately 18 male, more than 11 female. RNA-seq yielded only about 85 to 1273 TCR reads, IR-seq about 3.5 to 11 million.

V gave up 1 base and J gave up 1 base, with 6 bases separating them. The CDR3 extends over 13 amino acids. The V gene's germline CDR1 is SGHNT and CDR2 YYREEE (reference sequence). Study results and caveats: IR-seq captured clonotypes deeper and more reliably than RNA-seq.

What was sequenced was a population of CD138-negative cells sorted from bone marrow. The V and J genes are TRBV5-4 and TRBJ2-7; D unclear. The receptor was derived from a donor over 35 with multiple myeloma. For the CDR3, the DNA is TGTGCCAGCAGCTTGATTGAGTCCTACGAGCAGTACTTC. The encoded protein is CASSLIESYEQYF.